What follows describes a single TCR beta chain. This specimen comes from a study of OX40 agonist ivuxolimab in advanced cancers. TCRdb's table, derived via immunoSEQ multiplex PCR, lists solely in-frame clones and lacks some. The sample records 70,000 or so clones, roughly nine tenths being singletons. The CDR3 has 15 residues. The germline V gene has CDR1 SEHNR and CDR2 FQNEAQ (reference sequence). V was clipped by 5 bases and J by 8 bases; unmatched bases: 10. This material consisted of CD4+ or CD8+ T cells sorted from blood, taken in a trial of the OX40 agonist ivuxolimab. The chain links TRBV7-9 to TRBJ1-2; TRBD1 agrees at 11 bases. This sequence originates from an adult with an advanced solid tumor such as melanoma, head and neck, liver or kidney cancer. This chain's CDR3 is CASSIPGTGGGGYTF. In DNA, the CDR3 is TGTGCCAGCAGCATCCCCGGGACAGGGGGAGGGGGCTACACCTTC.